The source of this TCR beta chain is a study of T cells after yellow fever vaccination (dated by TCRdb to between 2018 and 2020). Background for the entire study: The SMART-Seq v4 Ultra Low Input RNA kit was used to prepare libraries from fractions with low cell numbers. Blood was drawn at multiple timepoints before and after primary and secondary immunization, with bulk PBMC replicates and cell subsets isolated. To follow T-cell clones before and after both primary and booster YFV17D yellow fever vaccination, bulk TCR alpha and beta repertoires underwent longitudinal sequencing. The cohort comprised two healthy male donors, one aged 18 to 29 and one aged 30 to 40 years.

The CDR3 has 12 amino acids, counting the end cysteine and phenylalanine. Of all the DNA, just the CDR3 is kept, 36 bases in frame from base 1. V is cut by 2 bases and J by 4 bases, and the space between the germline ends is 8 bases. The germline V gene (reference sequence) supplies CDR1 DFQATT and CDR2 SNEGSKA. As for this clonotype: What this receptor recognizes is not known. One base away there is no much larger clone; base qualities are not given.

This sample's treatment or condition label indicates: live attenuated yellow fever vaccine strain. A standard Ficoll-Paque protocol was used to isolate PBMCs from peripheral blood. Dynabeads CD4 and CD8 positive selection kits were used to isolate CD4 and CD8 T-cell fractions. RNA was extracted with TriZol from bulk PBMCs, CD4 and CD8 fractions, and dextramer-positive and dextramer-negative fractions. What the work shows at the level of the full study, not this receptor alone: After the booster, most of the clones that had expanded following primary vaccination were detected again (96% of CD4 and around 88% of CD8), which suggests that memory was broadly maintained. Computational filtering was needed because FACS-sorted repertoires could contain abundant contaminating clonotypes from the bulk population. The study included only two donors, which limits how far the findings can be generalized. A small share of clonotypes occurred in both CD4 and CD8 compartments, likely arising from convergent recombination. Compared with the primary T-cell response, the secondary T-cell response was weaker but faster, peaking on day 5 rather than day 15.

TCR cDNA was synthesized by 5'RACE template switching, which introduced a universal primer site and unique molecular identifiers. cDNA synthesis was primed from both the TCR alpha and TCR beta constant segments. Libraries were amplified in two PCR steps, with sample barcodes and sequencing adapters added in the second step. Sequencing of libraries was done on Illumina HiSeq 2500 (2x100 bp) or NovaSeq (2x150 bp). In the source study's methods: Demultiplexing of reads and collapsing into UMI consensus sequences were performed with MIGEC, and V(D)J alignment was carried out with MiXCR. Vaccine-responding clonotypes were identified with edgeR using replicate PBMC samples, with FDR below 0.01 and a log2 fold change above 5 up to day 15 being required. CD4 or CD8 identity was assigned to each bulk clonotype according to whether the clonotype was present at higher abundance in the sequenced CD4 repertoire or the sequenced CD8 repertoire. TCRdb cleaned the public reads at Q25 with fastp, built clones with MiXCR and kept in-frame beta chains. Every distinct CDR3 protein forms one entry, paired with its most common genes and DNA. These V and J calls rely on TCRdb rather than the paper's analysis. The table for this sample lists about 260,000 distinct CDR3 sequences; 10% to 15% of them were counted only once. The ten largest clonotypes hold 0.4% to 0.65% of the sample.

The chain is assembled from TRBV20-1 and TRBJ2-5; TRBD2 is a weak D gene call, 7 bases matching. This TCR was recovered from a man aged 25-40 years who received the YFV17D yellow fever vaccine. The input for sequencing was CD4+ T cells sorted from PBMCs, taken 45 days after the yellow fever booster vaccination. This receptor has the CDR3 CSARRGAETQYF. The DNA sequence is given as TGCAGTGCTAGACGGGGGGCAGAGACCCAGTACTTC.